This TCR beta chain was recovered during a study of blood T cell repertoires in COVID-19. Looking at the study overall: Some COVID-19 samples were acute and others convalescent; all came from the United States, Italy and Spain. PBMCs, B-cell-depleted T cells, or T cells provided the cDNA or gDNA that made up the material.

Per the study methods: Amplifying reference gene primers gave estimates of nucleated cell counts. The assay was immunoSEQ multiplex PCR, and TCRdb's table has in-frame clones only and misses some. V, J and clone size reflect that table, while D and trimming were determined from the DNA. The table has tens of thousands of clones, approximately 90% seen once. Germline CDR1 reads MDHEN; CDR2 reads SYDVKM. V gave up 4 bases and J gave up 6 bases; unmatched junction bases: 12. The CDR3 totals 16 residues. The sequence was collected from a woman older than 75 with active COVID-19. The chain joins TRBV28 to TRBJ2-3; 8 bases map to TRBD1. The sequenced sample was peripheral blood. CDR3 amino acids: CASSSPRTGKGDTQYF. For the CDR3, the DNA is TGTGCCAGCAGTTCACCCAGGACAGGGAAGGGGGATACGCAGTATTTT.